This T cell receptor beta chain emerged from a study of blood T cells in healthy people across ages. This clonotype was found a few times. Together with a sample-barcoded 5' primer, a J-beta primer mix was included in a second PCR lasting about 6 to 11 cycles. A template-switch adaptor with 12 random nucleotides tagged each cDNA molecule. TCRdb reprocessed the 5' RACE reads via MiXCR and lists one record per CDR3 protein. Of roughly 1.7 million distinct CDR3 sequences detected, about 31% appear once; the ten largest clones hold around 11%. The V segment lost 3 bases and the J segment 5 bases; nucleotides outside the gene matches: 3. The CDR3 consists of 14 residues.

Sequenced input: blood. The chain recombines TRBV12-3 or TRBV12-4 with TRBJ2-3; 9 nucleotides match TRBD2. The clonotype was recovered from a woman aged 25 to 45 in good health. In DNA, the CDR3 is TGTGCCAGCAGTTTCTCTAGCGGGGTAGATACGCAGTATTTT. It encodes CASSFSSGVDTQYF.